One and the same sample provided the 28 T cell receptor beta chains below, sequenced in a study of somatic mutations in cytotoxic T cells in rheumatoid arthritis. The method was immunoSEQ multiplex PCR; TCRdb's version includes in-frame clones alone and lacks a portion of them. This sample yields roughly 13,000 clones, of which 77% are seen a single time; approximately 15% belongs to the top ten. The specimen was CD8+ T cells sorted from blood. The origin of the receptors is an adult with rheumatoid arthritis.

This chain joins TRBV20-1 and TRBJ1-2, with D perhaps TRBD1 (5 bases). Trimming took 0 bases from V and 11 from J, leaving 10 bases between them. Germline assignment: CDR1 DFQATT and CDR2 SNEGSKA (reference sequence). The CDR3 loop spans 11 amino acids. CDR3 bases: TGCAGTGCTAGAGACGAGGGGTGGTACACCTTC. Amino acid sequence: CSARDEGWYTF.

Here the CDR3 DNA reads TGTGCCAGTAGTATAGGGGGGGCCGCGAACACCGGGGAGCTGTTTTTT. This gives the protein CASSIGGAANTGELFF. This chain links TRBV19 with TRBJ2-2; D possibly uses TRBD1 or TRBD2 (6 bases each). This CDR3 has 16 amino acids. The germline CDR1 and CDR2 sequences are LNHDA and SQIVND (reference sequence). The V end was cut by 1 base, the J end by 0 bases, with 9 bases between.

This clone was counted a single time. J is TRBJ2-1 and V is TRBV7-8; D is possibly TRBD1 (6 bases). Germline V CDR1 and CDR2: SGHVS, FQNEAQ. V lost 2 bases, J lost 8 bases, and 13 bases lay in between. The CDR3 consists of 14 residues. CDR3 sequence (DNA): TGTGCCAGCAGCTTACGAGGGGGTCGGGATGAGCAGTTCTTC. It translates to CASSLRGGRDEQFF.

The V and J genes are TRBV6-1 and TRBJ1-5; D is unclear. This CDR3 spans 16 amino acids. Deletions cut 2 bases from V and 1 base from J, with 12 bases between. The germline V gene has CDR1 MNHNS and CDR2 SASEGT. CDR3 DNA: TGTGCCAGCAGTGAATATGAAGGGTTGAGCAATCAGCCCCAGCATTTT. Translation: CASSEYEGLSNQPQHF.

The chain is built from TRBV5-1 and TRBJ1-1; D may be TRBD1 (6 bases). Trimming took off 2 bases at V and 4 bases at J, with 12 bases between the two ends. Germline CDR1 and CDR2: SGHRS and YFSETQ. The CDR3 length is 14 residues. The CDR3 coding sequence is TGCGCCAGCAGCTTCAGGGGCGGGAGCACTGAAGCTTTCTTT. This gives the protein CASSFRGGSTEAFF.

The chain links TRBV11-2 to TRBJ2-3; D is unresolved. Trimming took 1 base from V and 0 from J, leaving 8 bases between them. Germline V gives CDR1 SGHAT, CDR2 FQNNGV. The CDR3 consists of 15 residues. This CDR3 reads CASSLAGRSTDTQYF. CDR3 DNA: TGTGCCAGCAGCTTAGCGGGTCGTAGCACAGATACGCAGTATTTT.

The CDR3 sequence: CASSRDRGSYEQYV. The CDR3 DNA is TGTGCCAGCAGCCGTGACAGGGGCTCCTACGAGCAGTACGTC. J is TRBJ2-7 and V is TRBV28; TRBD1 agrees at 8 bases. CDR1 MDHEN and CDR2 SYDVKM come from the germline V gene. The CDR3 length is 14 residues. The V gene end was trimmed by 6 bases and the J gene end by 0 bases; junction bases not matched to a gene: 4.

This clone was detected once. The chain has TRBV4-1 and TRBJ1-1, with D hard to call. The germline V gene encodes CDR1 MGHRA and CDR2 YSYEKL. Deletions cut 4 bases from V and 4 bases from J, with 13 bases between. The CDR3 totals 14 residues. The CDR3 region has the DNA TGCGCCAGCAGCCTACGGATGTTGGGCACTGAAGCTTTCTTT. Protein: CASSLRMLGTEAFF.

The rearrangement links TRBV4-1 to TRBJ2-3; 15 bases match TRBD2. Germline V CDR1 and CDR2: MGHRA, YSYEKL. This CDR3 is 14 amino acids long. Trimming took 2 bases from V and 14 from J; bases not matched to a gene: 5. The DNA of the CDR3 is TGCGCCAGCAGCCAATACGGGACTAGCGGGGGGTCGTATTTT. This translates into CASSQYGTSGGSYF.

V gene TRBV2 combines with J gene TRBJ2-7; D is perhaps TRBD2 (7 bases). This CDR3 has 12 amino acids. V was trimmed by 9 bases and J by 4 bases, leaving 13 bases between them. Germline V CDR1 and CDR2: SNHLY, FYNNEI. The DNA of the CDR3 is TGTGCCAGTAAACGGGGGGCATACGAGCAGTACTTC. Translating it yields CASKRGAYEQYF.

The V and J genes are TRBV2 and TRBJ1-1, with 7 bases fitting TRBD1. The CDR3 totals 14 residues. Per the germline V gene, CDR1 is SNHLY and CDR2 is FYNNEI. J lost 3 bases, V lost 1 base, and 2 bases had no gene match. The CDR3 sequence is CASSEGQGDTEAFF. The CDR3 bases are TGTGCCAGCAGTGAAGGACAGGGTGACACTGAAGCTTTCTTT.

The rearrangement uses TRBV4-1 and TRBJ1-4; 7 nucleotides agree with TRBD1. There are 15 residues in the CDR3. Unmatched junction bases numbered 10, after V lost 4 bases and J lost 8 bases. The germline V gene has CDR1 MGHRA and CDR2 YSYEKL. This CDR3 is CASSPARGLGEKLFF. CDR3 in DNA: TGCGCCAGCAGCCCGGCGAGGGGGCTCGGGGAAAAACTGTTTTTT.

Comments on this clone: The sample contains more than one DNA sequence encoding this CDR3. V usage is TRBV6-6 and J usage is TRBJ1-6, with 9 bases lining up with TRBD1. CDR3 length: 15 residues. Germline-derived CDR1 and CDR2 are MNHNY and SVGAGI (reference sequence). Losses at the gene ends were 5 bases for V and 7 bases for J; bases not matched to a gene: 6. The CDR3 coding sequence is TGTGCCAGCAGTGTGCCGGGACAGGGCAATTCACCCCTCCACTTT. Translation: CASSVPGQGNSPLHF.

CDR3 nucleotides: TGTGCCAGCAGCTTAGTGCCAGGGGGCGCGGGTGAAAAACTGTTTTTT. Amino acid sequence: CASSLVPGGAGEKLFF. V and J are TRBV11-2 and TRBJ1-4; 8 bases align to TRBD1. This CDR3 comprises 16 residues. With V trimmed by 1 base and J by 7 bases, 8 bases remained unmatched. CDR1 is SGHAT and CDR2 is FQNNGV in the germline V gene.

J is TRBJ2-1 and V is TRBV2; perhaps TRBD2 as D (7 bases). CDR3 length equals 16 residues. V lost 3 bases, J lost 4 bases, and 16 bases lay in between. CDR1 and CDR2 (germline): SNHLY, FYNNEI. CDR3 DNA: TGTGCCAGCAGTGACTGGAGGGGGGGAATATACAATGAGCAGTTCTTC. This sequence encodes CASSDWRGGIYNEQFF.

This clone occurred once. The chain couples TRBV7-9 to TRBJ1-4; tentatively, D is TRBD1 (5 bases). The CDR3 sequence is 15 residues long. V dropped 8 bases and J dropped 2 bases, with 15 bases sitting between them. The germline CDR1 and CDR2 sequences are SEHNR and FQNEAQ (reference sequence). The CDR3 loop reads CASGRGWGTNEKLFF. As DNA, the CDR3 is TGTGCCAGCGGACGCGGTTGGGGGACTAATGAAAAACTGTTTTTT.

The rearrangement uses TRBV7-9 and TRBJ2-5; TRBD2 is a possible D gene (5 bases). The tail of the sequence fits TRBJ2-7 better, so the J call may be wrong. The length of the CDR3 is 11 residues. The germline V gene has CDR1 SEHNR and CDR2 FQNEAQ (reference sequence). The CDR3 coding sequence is TGTGCCAGCAGCTCCGCGGGCGAGCAGTACTTC. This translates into CASSSAGEQYF.

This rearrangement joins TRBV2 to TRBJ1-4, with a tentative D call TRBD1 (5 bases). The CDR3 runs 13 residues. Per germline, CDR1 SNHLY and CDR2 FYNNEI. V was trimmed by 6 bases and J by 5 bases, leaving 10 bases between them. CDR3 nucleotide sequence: TGTGCCAGCAGGGGGACGGACAATGAAAAACTGTTTTTT. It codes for CASRGTDNEKLFF.

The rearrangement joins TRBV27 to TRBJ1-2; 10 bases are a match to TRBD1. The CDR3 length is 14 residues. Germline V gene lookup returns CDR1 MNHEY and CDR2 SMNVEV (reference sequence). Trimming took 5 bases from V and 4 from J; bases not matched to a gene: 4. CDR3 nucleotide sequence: TGTGCCAGCAGTCGAGGGACAGGGGTCTATGGCTACACCTTC. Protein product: CASSRGTGVYGYTF.

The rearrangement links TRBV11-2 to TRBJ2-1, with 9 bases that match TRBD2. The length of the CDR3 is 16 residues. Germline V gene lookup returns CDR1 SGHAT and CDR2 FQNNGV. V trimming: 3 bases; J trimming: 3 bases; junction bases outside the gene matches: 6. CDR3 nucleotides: TGTGCCAGCAGCTTGGGGGGACTAGCCTTCTACAATGAGCAGTTCTTC. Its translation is CASSLGGLAFYNEQFF.

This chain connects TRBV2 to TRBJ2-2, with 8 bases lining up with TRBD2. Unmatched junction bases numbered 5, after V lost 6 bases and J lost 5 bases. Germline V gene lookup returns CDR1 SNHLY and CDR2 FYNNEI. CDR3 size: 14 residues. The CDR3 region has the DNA TGTGCCAGCAGCGCGGAGCGGGGGACCGGGGAGCTGTTTTTT. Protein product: CASSAERGTGELFF.

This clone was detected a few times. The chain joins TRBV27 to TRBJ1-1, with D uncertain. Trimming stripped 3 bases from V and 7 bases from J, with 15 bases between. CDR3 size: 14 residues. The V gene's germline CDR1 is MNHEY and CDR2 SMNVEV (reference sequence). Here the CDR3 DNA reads TGTGCCAGCAGTTTTGGCCATTTGTATGGTGAAGCTTTCTTT. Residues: CASSFGHLYGEAFF.

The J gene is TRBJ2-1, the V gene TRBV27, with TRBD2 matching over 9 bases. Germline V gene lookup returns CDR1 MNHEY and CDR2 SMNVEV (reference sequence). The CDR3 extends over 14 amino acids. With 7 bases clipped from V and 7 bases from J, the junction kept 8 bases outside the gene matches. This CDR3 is CASTSGLAENEQFF. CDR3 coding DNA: TGTGCCAGCACCTCGGGACTAGCAGAAAATGAGCAGTTCTTC.

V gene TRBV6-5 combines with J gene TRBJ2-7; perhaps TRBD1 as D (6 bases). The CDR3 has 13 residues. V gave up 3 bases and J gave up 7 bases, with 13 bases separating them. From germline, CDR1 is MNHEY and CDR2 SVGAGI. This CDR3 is CASSYTGSEEQYF. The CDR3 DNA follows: TGTGCCAGCAGTTATACAGGGTCTGAGGAGCAGTACTTC.

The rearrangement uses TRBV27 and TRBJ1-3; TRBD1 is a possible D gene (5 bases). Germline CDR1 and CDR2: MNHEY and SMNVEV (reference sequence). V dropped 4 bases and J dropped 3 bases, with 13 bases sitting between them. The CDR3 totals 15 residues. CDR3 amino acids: CASSYSAGFGNTIYF. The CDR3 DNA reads TGTGCCAGCAGTTATTCCGCAGGGTTTGGAAACACCATATATTTT.

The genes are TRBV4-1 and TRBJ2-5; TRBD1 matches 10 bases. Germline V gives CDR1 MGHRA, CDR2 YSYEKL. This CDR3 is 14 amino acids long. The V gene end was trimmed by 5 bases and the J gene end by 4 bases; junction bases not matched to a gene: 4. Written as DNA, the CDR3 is TGCGCCAGCAGCGTTCGACAGGGGGCAGAGACCCAGTACTTC. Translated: CASSVRQGAETQYF.

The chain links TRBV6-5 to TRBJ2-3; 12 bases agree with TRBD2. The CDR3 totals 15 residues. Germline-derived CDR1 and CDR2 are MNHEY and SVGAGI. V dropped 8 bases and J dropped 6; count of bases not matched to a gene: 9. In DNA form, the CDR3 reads TGTGCCAGCCAGACTAGCGGGGGCCTTATGGATACGCAGTATTTT. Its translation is CASQTSGGLMDTQYF.

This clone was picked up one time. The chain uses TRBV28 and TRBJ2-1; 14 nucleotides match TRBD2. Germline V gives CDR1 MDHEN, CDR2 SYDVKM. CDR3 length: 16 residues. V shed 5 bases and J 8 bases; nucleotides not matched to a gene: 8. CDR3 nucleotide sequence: TGTGCCAGCAGTGGCCCCGGGACTAGCGGGGGTGATGAGCAGTTCTTC. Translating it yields CASSGPGTSGGDEQFF.